This entry lists 17 T cell receptor beta chains sequenced from one sample in a study of blood T cell repertoires in COVID-19 (dated by TCRdb to the early 2020s). Library prep was done by the immunoSEQ multiplex PCR assay. TCRdb carries this immuneACCESS record with in-frame sequences only. Its versions omit some clonotypes, under half of them owing to an unresolved V gene in the studies checked, with the rest unexplained. This sample gives 200,000 to 250,000 clones in total; more than 80% of them show up just once. The leading ten clones occupy 3.5% to 4.5% of the sample. Source material: PBMCs or T cells enriched from blood (not recorded which). The receptors were gathered from a woman aged 35 to 49 with acute COVID-19.

Remarks on this clone: The same CDR3 arises from other DNA sequences in this sample as well. This chain's CDR3 is CASSPGGTEAFF. In nucleotides, the CDR3 is TGCGCCAGCAGCCCGGGGGGAACTGAAGCTTTCTTT. The genes are TRBV4-1 and TRBJ1-1; D possibly corresponds to TRBD1 (5 bases). Germline CDR1 and CDR2: MGHRA and YSYEKL. The V end was cut by 4 bases, the J end by 5 bases, with 8 bases between. This CDR3 is built from 12 residues.

This clone was observed once. The genes are TRBV4-1 and TRBJ2-3; 8 nucleotides agree with TRBD2. CDR3 length: 19 residues. Germline CDR1 and CDR2: MGHRA and YSYEKL. Unmatched junction bases numbered 16, after V lost 3 bases and J lost 2 bases. In nucleotides, the CDR3 is TGCGCCAGCAGCCACGCACGCGCGGGGGGTCGGAAAATCACAGATACGCAGTATTTT. It codes for CASSHARAGGRKITDTQYF.

Notes on this clone: The sample has other DNA sequences that encode this CDR3 too. The rearrangement links TRBV11-3 to TRBJ1-3, with 8 nucleotides matching TRBD1. CDR1 and CDR2 (germline): SGHNT, YENEEA. With V trimmed by 2 bases and J by 2 bases, 2 bases remained unmatched. This CDR3 has 15 residues. The CDR3 DNA reads as TGTGCCAGCAGCTTACAGGGGGCGCCTGGAAACACCATATATTTT. Amino acids: CASSLQGAPGNTIYF. The full variable domain, its missing parts supplied by reference TRBV11-3 and TRBJ1-3, is EAGVVQSPRYKIIEKKQPVAFWCNPISGHNTLYWYLQNLGQGPELLIRYENEEAVDDSQLPKDRFSAERLKGVDSTLKIQPAELGDSAVYLCASSLQGAPGNTIYFGEGSWLTVV.

CDR3 bases: TGTGCCAGCCAGACAGGGGACGGGTTCAATGAGCAGTTCTTC. Amino acids: CASQTGDGFNEQFF. The chain joins TRBV9 to TRBJ2-1, with TRBD1 matching 8 bases. Germline CDR1 is SGDLS and CDR2 is YYNGEE. Unmatched junction bases numbered 9, after V lost 7 bases and J lost 6 bases. This CDR3 is built from 14 residues.

The chain couples TRBV6-5 to TRBJ1-5, with unresolved D. Germline V lookup: CDR1 MNHEY, CDR2 SVGAGI. This CDR3 has 14 amino acids. Trimming pared 5 bases from V and 5 bases from J, leaving 13 bases between. For the CDR3, the DNA is TGTGCCAGCAGTCCGGAGGGAAAGTATCAGCCCCAGCATTTT. It is translated as CASSPEGKYQPQHF.

This sequence joins TRBV18 and TRBJ1-5; tentatively, D is TRBD1 (6 bases). The V gene's germline CDR1 is KGHSH and CDR2 LQKENI. Trimming cost V 3 bases and J 1 base, with 25 bases left between them. The CDR3 runs 20 residues. Here the CDR3 reads CASSPVSTGGILESNQPQHF. The CDR3, as DNA: TGTGCCAGCTCACCGGTCTCAACGGGGGGCATATTGGAGAGCAATCAGCCCCAGCATTTT.

V gene TRBV12-5 combines with J gene TRBJ2-2; D unclear. The length of the CDR3 is 14 residues. With 1 base removed from V and 5 bases from J, the gap between germline ends came to 8 bases. Germline values: CDR1 LGHNT, CDR2 FRNRAP. The CDR3 sequence: CASGLASATGELFF. The CDR3 nucleotides are TGTGCTAGTGGTTTGGCTTCAGCGACCGGGGAGCTGTTTTTT.

About this clone itself: A junction boundary mismatches the germline segment, possibly from a read error. The chain uses TRBV11-3 and TRBJ1-3; D not resolved. Germline CDR1 is SGHNT and CDR2 is YENEEA. This CDR3 is 12 amino acids long. The CDR3 coding sequence is TGTGCCAGCAGCGTAGAGGCGGGCGCCATATATTTT. Its translation is CASSVEAGAIYF.

The V gene is TRBV29-1, the J gene TRBJ1-1, with 7 bases aligning to TRBD1. V gave up 5 bases and J gave up 10 bases; unmatched junction bases: 4. The CDR3 is 10 residues long. Per germline, CDR1 SQVTM and CDR2 ANQGSEA. This CDR3 reads CSVYRGRAFF. The CDR3 DNA sequence: TGCAGCGTTTACAGGGGCAGAGCTTTCTTT.

The chain uses TRBV5-1 and TRBJ2-1; no definite D call. CDR1 is SGHRS, CDR2 YFSETQ, per germline. This CDR3 contains 11 residues. Trimming took off 5 bases at V and 10 bases at J, with 10 bases between the two ends. CDR3 amino acids: CASSYSSEQFF. The CDR3, as DNA: TGCGCCAGCAGTTACTCCTCAGAGCAGTTCTTC.

J is TRBJ1-1 and V is TRBV6-5, with D maybe TRBD1 (5 bases). Germline CDR1 is MNHEY and CDR2 is SVGAGI. The CDR3 extends over 14 amino acids. Trimming stripped 5 bases from V and 2 bases from J, with 12 bases between. The CDR3 bases are TGTGCCAGCAGTCGTACAGGATTTAACACTGAAGCTTTCTTT. Translation gives CASSRTGFNTEAFF.

The chain combines TRBV19 with TRBJ2-1, with 12 bases fitting TRBD2. Germline V gene data show CDR1 as LNHDA and CDR2 as SQIVND (reference sequence). The length of the CDR3 is 14 residues. J gave up 9 bases and V 7 bases, and 7 bases lay outside the gene matches. The chain's CDR3 is CASTPASGGAEQFF. The CDR3 nucleotides read TGTGCCAGTACCCCCGCTAGCGGGGGGGCTGAGCAGTTCTTC. Using reference TRBV19 and TRBJ2-1 for the parts outside the CDR3, the full variable domain is DGGITQSPKYLFRKEGQNVTLSCEQNLNHDAMYWYRQDPGQGLRLIYYSQIVNDFQKGDIAEGYSVSREKKESFPLTVTSAQKNPTAFYLCASTPASGGAEQFFGPGTRLTVL.

This chain joins TRBV7-9 and TRBJ2-3, with 10 bases aligning to TRBD1. V lost 4 bases and J lost 5; bases outside the gene matches: 6. CDR3 size: 15 residues. Germline V CDR1 and CDR2: SEHNR, FQNEAQ (reference sequence). The DNA of the CDR3 is TGTGCCAGCAGCTCCGGGACAGGGGTGGAAGATACGCAGTATTTT. The encoded protein is CASSSGTGVEDTQYF.

The rearrangement links TRBV6-2 or TRBV6-3 to TRBJ1-1; D is perhaps TRBD1 (5 bases). This CDR3 spans 15 amino acids. Trimming cost V 5 bases and J 9 bases, with 22 bases left between them. Germline CDR1 is MNHEY and CDR2 is SVGEGT. In DNA form, the CDR3 reads TGTGCCAGCAGTCGTCTGGACACCTCGGTCGCGCAAGCTTTCTTT. It specifies CASSRLDTSVAQAFF.

V gene TRBV30 combines with J gene TRBJ1-2; 7 nucleotides agree with TRBD1. This CDR3 is built from 13 residues. CDR1 and CDR2 from the germline V gene are GTSNPN and SVGIG (reference sequence). Trimming cost V 1 base and J 8 bases; bases outside gene matches: 7. In nucleotides, the CDR3 is TGTGCCTGGAGTGGACAGGGCCCTGGGGGCTACACCTTC. The encoded protein is CAWSGQGPGGYTF.

The chain couples TRBV10-3 to TRBJ1-2; 7 nucleotides match TRBD1. The CDR3 has 15 residues. Trimming at V came to 6 bases and at J to 3 bases, leaving 10 bases not matched to a gene. Germline loops: CDR1 ENHRY, CDR2 SYGVKD. The CDR3 loop is CAISRETGRDYGYTF. CDR3 coding DNA: TGTGCCATCAGCCGGGAGACAGGGCGAGACTATGGCTACACCTTC.

J is TRBJ2-7 and V is TRBV7-2; TRBD1 agrees at 10 bases. Germline trimming cut 11 bases from V and 5 bases from J; bases unmatched to any gene: 9. The CDR3 loop spans 13 amino acids. Germline assignment: CDR1 SGHTA and CDR2 FQGNSA. In DNA, the CDR3 is TGTGCCTCCTCGGACAGGGGGTCCCACGAGCAGTACTTC. This encodes CASSDRGSHEQYF.